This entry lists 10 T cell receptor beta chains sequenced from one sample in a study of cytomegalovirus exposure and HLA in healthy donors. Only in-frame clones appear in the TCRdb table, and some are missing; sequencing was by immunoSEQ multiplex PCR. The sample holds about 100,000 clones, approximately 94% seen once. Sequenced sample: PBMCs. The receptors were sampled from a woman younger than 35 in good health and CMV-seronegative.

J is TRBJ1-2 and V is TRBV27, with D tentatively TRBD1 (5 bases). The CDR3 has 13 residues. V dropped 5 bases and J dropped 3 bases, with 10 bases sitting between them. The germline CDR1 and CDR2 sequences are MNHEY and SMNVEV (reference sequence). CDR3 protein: CASSTRAYYGYTF. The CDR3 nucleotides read TGTGCCAGCAGTACCAGGGCATACTATGGCTACACCTTC.

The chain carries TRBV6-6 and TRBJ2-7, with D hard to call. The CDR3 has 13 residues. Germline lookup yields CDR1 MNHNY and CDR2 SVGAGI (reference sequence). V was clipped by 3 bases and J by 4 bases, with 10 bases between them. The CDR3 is CASSYDPQYEQYF. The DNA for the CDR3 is TGTGCCAGCAGTTATGATCCTCAGTACGAGCAGTACTTC.

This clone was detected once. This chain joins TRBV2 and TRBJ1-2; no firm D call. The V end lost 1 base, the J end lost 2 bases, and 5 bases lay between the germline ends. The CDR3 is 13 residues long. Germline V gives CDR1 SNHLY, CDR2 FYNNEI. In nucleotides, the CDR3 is TGTGCCAGCAGTGAAGGAGGGAACTATGGCTACACCTTC. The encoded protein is CASSEGGNYGYTF.

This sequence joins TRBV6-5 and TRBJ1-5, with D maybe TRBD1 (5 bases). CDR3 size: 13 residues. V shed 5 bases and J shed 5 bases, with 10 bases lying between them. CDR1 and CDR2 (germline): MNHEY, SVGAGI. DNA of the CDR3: TGTGCCAGCAGTCAAACAGGATATCAGCCCCAGCATTTT. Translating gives CASSQTGYQPQHF.

CDR3 protein: CASAAQTNEKLFF. The CDR3 DNA is TGTGCCAGCGCGGCTCAAACTAATGAAAAACTGTTTTTT. V and J are TRBV6-6 and TRBJ1-4; D unclear. Germline V gives CDR1 MNHNY, CDR2 SVGAGI (reference sequence). Trimming pared 8 bases from V and 1 base from J, leaving 8 bases between. CDR3 length: 13 residues.

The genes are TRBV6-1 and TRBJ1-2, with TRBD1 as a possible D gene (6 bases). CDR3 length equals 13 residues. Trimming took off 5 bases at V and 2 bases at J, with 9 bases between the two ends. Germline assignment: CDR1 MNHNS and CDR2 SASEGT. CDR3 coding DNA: TGTGCCAGCAGTTCCCAGGGGAACTATGGCTACACCTTC. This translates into CASSSQGNYGYTF.

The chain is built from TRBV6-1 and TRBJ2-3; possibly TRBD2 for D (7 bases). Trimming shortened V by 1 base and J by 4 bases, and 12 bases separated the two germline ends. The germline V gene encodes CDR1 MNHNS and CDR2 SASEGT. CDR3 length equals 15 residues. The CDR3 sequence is CASSEGGGEADTQYF. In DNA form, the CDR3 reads TGTGCCAGCAGTGAAGGGGGGGGCGAAGCAGATACGCAGTATTTT.

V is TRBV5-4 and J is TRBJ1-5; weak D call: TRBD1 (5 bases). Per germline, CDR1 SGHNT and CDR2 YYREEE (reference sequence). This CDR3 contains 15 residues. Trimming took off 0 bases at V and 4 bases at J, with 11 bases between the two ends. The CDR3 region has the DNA TGTGCCAGCAGCTTGGATGGGGCCGTAAATCAGCCCCAGCATTTT. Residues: CASSLDGAVNQPQHF.

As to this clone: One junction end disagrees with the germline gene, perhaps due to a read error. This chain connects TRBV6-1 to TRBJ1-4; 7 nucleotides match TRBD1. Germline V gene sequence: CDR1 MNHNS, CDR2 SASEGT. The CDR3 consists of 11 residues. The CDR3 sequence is CASSENRGLVF. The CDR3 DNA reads TGTGCCAGCAGTGAAAACAGGGGTTTGGTGTTT.

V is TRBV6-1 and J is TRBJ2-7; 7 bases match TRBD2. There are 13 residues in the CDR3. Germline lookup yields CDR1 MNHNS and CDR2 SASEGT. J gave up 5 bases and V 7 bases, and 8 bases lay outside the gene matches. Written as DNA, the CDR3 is TGTGCCAGCACCCGTGCGGGAGTGAACGAGCAGTACTTC. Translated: CASTRAGVNEQYF.